This T cell receptor (beta chain) was captured in a study of T cell repertoires in aging, cancer and after chemotherapy. Study information: Chronic lymphocytic leukemia patients on fludarabine- or bendamustine-based regimens gave paired samples before and after chemotherapy.

This clonotype turned up a few times. V was cut by 1 base and J by 7 bases, with 12 bases left in between. This CDR3 comprises 13 residues. CDR1 is SGHDT, CDR2 YYEEEE, per germline. Peripheral blood genomic DNA, not sorted cells or RNA, was the template. A mixed TRB-A/B primer pool amplified rearranged TRB by multiplex touch-down PCR. TCRdb re-analysed the multiplex PCR reads in MiXCR, keeping a single row per CDR3 protein. The sample includes about 3,200 distinct CDR3 sequences, about a fifth seen only once; the top ten take around two fifths. The chain uses TRBV5-6 and TRBJ2-7; D is unresolved. The source material was blood. This receptor was identified in a human donor with a blood cancer. CDR3 nucleotides: TGTGCCAGCAGCTTGTGGTACTCTAGAGAGCAGTACTTC. Protein product: CASSLWYSREQYF.